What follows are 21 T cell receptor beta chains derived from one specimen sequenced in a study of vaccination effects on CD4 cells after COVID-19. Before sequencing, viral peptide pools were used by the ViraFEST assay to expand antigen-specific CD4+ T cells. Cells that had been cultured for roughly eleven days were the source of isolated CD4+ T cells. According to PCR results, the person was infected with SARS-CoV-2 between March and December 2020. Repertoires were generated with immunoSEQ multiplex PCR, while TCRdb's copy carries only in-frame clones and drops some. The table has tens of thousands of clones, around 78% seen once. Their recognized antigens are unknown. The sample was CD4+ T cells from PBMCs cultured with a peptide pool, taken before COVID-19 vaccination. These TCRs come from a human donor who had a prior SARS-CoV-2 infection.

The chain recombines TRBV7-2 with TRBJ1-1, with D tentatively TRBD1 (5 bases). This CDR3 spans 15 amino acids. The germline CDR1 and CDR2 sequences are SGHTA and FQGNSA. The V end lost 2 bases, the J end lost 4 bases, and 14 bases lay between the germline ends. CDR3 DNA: TGTGCCAGCAGCTTAAGTTCAGGGTCGGGCACTGAAGCTTTCTTT. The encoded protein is CASSLSSGSGTEAFF.

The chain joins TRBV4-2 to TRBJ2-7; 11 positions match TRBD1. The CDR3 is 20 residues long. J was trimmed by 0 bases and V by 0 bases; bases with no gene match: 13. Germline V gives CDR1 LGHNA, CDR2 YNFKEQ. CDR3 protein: CASSQDLDTAGTGGSYEQYF. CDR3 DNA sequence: TGTGCCAGCAGCCAAGATTTGGACACCGCCGGGACAGGGGGCTCCTACGAGCAGTACTTC.

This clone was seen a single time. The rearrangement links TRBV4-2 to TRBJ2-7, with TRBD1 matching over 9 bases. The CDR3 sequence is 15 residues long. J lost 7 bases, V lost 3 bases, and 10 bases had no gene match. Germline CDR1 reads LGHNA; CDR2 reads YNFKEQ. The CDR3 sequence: CASSQEGQGEREQYF. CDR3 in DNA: TGTGCCAGCAGCCAGGAGGGACAGGGAGAAAGGGAGCAGTACTTC.

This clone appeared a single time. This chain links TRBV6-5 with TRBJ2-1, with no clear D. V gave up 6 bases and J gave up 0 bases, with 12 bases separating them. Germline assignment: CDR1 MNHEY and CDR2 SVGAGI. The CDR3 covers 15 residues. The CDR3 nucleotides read TGTGCCAGCAGCCGACAACGAAGCTCCTACAATGAGCAGTTCTTC. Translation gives CASSRQRSSYNEQFF.

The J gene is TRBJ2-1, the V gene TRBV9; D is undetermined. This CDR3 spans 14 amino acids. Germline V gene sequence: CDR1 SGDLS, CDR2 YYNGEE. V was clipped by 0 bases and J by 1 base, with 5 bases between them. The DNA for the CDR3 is TGTGCCAGCAGCGTAGGACCGTCCTACAATGAGCAGTTCTTC. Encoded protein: CASSVGPSYNEQFF. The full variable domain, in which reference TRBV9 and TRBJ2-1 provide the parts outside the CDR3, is DSGVTQTPKHLITATGQRVTLRCSPRSGDLSVYWYQQSLDQGLQFLIQYYNGEERAKGNILERFSAQQFPDLHSELNLSSLELGDSALYFCASSVGPSYNEQFFGPGTRLTVL.

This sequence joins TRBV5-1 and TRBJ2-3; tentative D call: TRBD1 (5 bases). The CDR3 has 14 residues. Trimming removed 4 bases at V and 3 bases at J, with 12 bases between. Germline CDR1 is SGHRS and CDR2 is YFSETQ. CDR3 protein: CASSLRQLTDTQYF. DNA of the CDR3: TGCGCCAGCAGCCTGCGACAGTTGACAGATACGCAGTATTTT.

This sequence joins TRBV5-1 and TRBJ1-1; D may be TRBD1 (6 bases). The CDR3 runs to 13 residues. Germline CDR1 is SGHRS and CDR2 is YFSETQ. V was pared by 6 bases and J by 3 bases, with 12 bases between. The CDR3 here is CASTRGGDTEAFF. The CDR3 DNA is TGCGCCAGCACCAGGGGAGGCGACACTGAAGCTTTCTTT.

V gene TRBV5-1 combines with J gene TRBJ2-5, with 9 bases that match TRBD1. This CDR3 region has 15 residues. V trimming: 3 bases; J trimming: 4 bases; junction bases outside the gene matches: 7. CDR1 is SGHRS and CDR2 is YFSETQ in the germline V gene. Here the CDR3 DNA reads TGCGCCAGCAGCTGGGGACAGGGAAGGGGAGAGACCCAGTACTTC. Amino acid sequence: CASSWGQGRGETQYF.

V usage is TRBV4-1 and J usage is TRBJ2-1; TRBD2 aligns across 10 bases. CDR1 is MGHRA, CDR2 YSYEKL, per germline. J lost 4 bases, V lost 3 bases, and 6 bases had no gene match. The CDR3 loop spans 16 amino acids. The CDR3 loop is CASSHYSGGTYNEQFF. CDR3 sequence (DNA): TGCGCCAGCAGCCATTATAGCGGGGGGACTTACAATGAGCAGTTCTTC.

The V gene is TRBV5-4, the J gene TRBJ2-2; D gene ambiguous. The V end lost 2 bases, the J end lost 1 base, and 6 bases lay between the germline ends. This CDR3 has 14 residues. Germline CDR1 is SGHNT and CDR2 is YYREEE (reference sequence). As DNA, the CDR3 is TGTGCCAGCAGCTTAGACTTGAACACCGGGGAGCTGTTTTTT. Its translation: CASSLDLNTGELFF.

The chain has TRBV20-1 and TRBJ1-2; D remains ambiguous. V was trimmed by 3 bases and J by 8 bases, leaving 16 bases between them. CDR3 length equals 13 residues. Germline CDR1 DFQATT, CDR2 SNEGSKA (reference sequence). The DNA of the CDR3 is TGCAGTGCTAGTCTCCCCTGGCGTGAGGGCTACACCTTC. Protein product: CSASLPWREGYTF.

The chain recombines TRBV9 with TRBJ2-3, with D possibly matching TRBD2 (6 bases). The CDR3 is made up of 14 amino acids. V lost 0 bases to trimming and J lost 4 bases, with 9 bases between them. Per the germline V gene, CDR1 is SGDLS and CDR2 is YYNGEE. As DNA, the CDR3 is TGTGCCAGCAGCGTAGACACTAGCCCAGATACGCAGTATTTT. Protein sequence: CASSVDTSPDTQYF.

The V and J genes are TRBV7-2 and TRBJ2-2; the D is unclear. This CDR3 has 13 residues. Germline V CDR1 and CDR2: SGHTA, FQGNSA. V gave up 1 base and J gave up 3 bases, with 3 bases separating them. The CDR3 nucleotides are TGTGCCAGCAGCTTAGATTACACCGGGGAGCTGTTTTTT. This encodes CASSLDYTGELFF.

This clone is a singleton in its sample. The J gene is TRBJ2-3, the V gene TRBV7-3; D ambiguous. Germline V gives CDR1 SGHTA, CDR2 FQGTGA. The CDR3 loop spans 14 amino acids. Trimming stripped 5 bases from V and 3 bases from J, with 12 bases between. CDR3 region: CASSPSTTTDTQYF. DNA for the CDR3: TGTGCCAGCAGCCCCTCCACAACGACAGATACGCAGTATTTT. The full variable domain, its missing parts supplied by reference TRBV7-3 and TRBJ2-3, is GAGVSQTPSNKVTEKGKYVELRCDPISGHTALYWYRQSLGQGPEFLIYFQGTGAADDSGLPNDRFFAVRPEGSVSTLKIQRTERGDSAVYLCASSPSTTTDTQYFGPGTRLTVL.

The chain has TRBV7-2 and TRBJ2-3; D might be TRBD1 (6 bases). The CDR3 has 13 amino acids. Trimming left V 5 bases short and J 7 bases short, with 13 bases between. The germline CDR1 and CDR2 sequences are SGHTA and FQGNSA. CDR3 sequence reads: CASSRQGRNTQYF. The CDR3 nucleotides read TGTGCCAGCAGCCGCCAGGGGCGGAATACGCAGTATTTT.

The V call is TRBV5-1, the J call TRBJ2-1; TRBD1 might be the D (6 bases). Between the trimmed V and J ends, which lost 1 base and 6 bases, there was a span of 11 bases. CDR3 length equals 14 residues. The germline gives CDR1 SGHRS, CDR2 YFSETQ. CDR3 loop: CASSLTGTTNEQFF. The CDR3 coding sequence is TGCGCCAGCAGCTTGACCGGGACAACCAATGAGCAGTTCTTC.

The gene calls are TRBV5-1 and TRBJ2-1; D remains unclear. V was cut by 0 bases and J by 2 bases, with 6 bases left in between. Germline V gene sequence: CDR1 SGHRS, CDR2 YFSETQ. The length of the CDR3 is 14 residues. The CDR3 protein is CASSLEATYNEQFF. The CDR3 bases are TGCGCCAGCAGCTTGGAGGCCACCTACAATGAGCAGTTCTTC. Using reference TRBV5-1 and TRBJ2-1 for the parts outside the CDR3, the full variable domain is KAGVTQTPRYLIKTRGQQVTLSCSPISGHRSVSWYQQTPGQGLQFLFEYFSETQRNKGNFPGRFSGRQFSNSRSEMNVSTLELGDSALYLCASSLEATYNEQFFGPGTRLTVL.

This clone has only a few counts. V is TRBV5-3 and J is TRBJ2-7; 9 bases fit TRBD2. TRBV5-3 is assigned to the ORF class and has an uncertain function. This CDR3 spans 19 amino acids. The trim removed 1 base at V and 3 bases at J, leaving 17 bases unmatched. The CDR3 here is CARSLPPGSGRKASYEQYF. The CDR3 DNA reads TGTGCCAGAAGCTTGCCCCCTGGTAGCGGGAGAAAAGCAAGCTACGAGCAGTACTTC.

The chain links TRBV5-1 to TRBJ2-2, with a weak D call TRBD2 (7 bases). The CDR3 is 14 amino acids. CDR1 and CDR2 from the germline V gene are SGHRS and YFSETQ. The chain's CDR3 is CATQRGGNTGELFF. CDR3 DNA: TGCGCAACTCAAAGGGGGGGGAACACCGGGGAGCTGTTTTTT.

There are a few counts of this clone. The CDR3 spells CASSFLSGEDLGGNEQYF. As DNA, the CDR3 is TGTGCCAGCAGTTTTTTATCCGGCGAGGATCTAGGCGGAAACGAGCAGTACTTC. The V call is TRBV28, the J call TRBJ2-7; no clear D. This CDR3 has 18 residues. Between the trimmed V and J ends, which lost 3 bases and 5 bases, there was a span of 26 bases. Germline loops: CDR1 MDHEN, CDR2 SYDVKM.

The CDR3 region is CASSEDGGTQYF. Written as DNA, the CDR3 is TGCGCCAGCAGCGAGGACGGGGGTACGCAGTATTTT. V gene TRBV5-1 combines with J gene TRBJ2-3; D possibly corresponds to TRBD2 (6 bases). V dropped 4 bases and J dropped 8 bases, with 11 bases sitting between them. This CDR3 comprises 12 residues. Looked up from germline, CDR1 is SGHRS and CDR2 is YFSETQ.